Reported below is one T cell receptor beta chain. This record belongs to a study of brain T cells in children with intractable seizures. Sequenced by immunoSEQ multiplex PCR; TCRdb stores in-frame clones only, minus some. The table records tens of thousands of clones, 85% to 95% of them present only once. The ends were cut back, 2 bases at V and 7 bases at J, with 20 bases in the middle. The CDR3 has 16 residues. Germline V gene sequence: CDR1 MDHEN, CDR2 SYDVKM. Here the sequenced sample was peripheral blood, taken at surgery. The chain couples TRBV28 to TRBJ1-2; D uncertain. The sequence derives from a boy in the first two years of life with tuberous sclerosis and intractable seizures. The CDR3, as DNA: TGTGCCAGCAGTTTAGAACTAGGGAGCGTCCCGCCTGGCTACACCTTC. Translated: CASSLELGSVPPGYTF.